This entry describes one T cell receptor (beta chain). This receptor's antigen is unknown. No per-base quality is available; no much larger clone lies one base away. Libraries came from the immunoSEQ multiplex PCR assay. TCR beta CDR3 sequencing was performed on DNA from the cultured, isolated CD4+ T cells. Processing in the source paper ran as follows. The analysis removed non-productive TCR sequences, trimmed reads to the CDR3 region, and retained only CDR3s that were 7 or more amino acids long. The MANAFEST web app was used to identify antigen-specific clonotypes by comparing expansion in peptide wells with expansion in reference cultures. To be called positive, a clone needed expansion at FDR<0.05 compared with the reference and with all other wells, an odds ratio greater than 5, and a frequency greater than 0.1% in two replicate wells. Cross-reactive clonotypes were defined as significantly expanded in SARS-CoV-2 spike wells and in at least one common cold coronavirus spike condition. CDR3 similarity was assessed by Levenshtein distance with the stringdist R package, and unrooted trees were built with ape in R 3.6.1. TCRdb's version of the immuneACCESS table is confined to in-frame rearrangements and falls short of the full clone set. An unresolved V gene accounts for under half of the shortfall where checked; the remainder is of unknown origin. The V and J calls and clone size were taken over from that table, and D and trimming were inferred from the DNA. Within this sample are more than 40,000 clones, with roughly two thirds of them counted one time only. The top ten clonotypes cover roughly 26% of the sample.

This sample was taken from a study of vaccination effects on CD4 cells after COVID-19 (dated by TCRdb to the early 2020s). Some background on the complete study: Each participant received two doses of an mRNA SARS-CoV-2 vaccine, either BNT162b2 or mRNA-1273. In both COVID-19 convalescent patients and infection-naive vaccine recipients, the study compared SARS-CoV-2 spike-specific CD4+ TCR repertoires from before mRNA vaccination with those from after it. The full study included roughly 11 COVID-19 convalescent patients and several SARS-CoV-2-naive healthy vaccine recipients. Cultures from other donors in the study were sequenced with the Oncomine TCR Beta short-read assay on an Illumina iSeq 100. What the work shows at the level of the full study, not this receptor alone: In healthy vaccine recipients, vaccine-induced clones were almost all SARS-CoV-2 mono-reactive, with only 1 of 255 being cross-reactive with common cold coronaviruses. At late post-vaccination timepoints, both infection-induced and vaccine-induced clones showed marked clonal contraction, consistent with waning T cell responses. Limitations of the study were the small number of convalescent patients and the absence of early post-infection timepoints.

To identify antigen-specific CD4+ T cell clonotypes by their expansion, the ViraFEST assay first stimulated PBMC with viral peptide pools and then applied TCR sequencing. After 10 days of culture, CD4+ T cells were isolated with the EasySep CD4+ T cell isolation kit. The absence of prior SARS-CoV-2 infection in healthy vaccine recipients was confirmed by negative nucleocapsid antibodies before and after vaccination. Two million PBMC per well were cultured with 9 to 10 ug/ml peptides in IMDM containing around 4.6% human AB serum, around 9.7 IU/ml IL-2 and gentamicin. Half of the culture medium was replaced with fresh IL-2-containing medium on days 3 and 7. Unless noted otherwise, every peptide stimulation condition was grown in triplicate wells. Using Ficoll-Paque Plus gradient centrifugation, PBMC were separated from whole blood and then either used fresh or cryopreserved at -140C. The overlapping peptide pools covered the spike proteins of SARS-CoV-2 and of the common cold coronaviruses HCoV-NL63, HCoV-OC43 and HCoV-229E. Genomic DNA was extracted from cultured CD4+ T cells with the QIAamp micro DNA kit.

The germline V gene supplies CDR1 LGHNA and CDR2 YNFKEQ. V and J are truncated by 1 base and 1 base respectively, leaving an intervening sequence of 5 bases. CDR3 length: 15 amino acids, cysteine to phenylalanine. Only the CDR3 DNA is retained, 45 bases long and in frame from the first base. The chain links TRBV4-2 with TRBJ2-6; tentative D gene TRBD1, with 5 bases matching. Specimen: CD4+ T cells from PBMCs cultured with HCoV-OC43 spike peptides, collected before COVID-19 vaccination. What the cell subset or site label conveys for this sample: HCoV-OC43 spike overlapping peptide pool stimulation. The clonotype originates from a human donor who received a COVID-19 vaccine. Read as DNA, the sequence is TGTGCCAGCAGCCAAGCAGGGTCTGGGGCCAACGTCCTGACTTTC. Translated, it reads CASSQAGSGANVLTF.